This T cell receptor (beta chain) was captured in a study of T-cell memory formation after mild COVID-19. About the research overall: TCR clusters were largely donor specific.

This clonotype was seen more than once but under ten times. What it binds is not known. Whole-study findings and limits: From day 15 to 85, contracting clones were balanced between CD4 and CD8, whereas later expanders leaned toward CD4+.

Germline lookup yields CDR1 SEHNR and CDR2 FQNEAQ (reference sequence). The CDR3 contains 14 residues. The V and J ends lost 5 bases and 5 bases, in that order; junction bases with no gene match: 2. 5'RACE with constant-segment primers yielded barcoded, UMI-tagged TCR alpha and TCR beta cDNA libraries. Via MiXCR, TCRdb re-called the 5' RACE reads, giving one row per CDR3 protein. The sample lists about 50,000 distinct CDR3 sequences, around 12% occurring once. The receptor comes from a man younger than 30 who had mild COVID-19 (a few samples of this study predate the infection). Cell type and time point are not known. The chain combines TRBV7-9 with TRBJ1-4; 10 nucleotides agree with TRBD1. Material: PBMCs or a T cell subset sorted from them (not recorded which). Here the CDR3 reads CASSRQGANEKLFF. The CDR3 DNA sequence: TGTGCCAGCAGCCGACAGGGGGCAAATGAAAAACTGTTTTTT.